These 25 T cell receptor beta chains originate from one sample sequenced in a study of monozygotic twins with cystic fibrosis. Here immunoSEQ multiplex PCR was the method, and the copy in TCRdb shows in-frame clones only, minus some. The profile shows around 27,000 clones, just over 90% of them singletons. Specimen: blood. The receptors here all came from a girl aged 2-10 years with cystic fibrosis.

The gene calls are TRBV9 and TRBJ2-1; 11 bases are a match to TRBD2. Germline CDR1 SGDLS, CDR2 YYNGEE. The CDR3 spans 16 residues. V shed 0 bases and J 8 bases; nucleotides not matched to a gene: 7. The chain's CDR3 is CASSVGVAGGPHEQFF. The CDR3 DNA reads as TGTGCCAGCAGCGTAGGAGTAGCGGGGGGGCCCCATGAGCAGTTCTTC.

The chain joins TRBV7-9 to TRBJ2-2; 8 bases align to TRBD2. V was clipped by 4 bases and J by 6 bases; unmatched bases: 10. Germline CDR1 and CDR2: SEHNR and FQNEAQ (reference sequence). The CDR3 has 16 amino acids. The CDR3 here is CASSSGLVSKAGELFF. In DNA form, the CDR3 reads TGTGCCAGCAGCTCGGGACTAGTCTCCAAGGCCGGGGAGCTGTTTTTT. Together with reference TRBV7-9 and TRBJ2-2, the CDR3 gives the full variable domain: DTGVSQNPRHKITKRGQNVTFRCDPISEHNRLYWYRQTLGQGPEFLTYFQNEAQLEKSRLLSDRFSAERPKGSFSTLEIQRTEQGDSAMYLCASSSGLVSKAGELFFGEGSRLTVL.

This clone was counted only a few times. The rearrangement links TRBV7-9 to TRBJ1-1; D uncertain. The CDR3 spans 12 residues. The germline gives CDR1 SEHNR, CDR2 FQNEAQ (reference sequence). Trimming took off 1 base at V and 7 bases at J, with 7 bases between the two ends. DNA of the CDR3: TGTGCCAGCAGCTTAGGTGGAATTGAAGCTTTCTTT. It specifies CASSLGGIEAFF.

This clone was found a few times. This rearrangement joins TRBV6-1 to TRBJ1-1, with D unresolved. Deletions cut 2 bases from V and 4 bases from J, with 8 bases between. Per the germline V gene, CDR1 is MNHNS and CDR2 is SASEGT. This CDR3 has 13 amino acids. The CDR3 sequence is CASSESVSTEAFF. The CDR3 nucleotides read TGTGCCAGCAGTGAATCGGTCTCCACTGAAGCTTTCTTT.

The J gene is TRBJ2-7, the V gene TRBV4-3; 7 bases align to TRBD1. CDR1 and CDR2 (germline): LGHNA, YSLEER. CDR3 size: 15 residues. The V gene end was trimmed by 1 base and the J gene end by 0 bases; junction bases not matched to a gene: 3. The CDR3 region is CASSQVEGASYEQYF. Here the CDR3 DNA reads TGCGCCAGCAGCCAAGTTGAGGGGGCCTCCTACGAGCAGTACTTC.

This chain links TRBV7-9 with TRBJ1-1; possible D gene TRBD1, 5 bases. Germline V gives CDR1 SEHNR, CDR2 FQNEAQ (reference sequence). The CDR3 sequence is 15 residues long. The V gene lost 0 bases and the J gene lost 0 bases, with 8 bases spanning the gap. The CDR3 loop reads CASSLAGDVNTEAFF. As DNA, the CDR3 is TGTGCCAGCAGCTTAGCGGGGGATGTGAACACTGAAGCTTTCTTT. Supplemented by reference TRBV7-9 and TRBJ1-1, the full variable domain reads DTGVSQNPRHKITKRGQNVTFRCDPISEHNRLYWYRQTLGQGPEFLTYFQNEAQLEKSRLLSDRFSAERPKGSFSTLEIQRTEQGDSAMYLCASSLAGDVNTEAFFGQGTRLTVV.

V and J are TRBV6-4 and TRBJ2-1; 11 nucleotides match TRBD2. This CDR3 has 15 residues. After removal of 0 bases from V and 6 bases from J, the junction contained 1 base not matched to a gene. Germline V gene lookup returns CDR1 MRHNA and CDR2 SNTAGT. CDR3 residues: CASSDSSGGANEQFF. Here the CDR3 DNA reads TGTGCCAGCAGTGACTCTAGCGGGGGGGCCAATGAGCAGTTCTTC.

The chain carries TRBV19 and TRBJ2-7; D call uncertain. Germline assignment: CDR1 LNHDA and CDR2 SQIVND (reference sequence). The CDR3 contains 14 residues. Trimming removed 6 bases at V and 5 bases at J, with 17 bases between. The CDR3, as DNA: TGTGCCAGTAGCCCTGAGACCAGGACCGACGAGCAGTACTTC. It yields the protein CASSPETRTDEQYF.

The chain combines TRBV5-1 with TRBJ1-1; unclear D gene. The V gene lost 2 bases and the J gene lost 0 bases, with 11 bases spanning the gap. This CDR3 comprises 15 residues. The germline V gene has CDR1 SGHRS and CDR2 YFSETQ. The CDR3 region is CASSFGSSLNTEAFF. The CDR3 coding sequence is TGCGCCAGCAGCTTTGGGAGTAGTTTGAACACTGAAGCTTTCTTT. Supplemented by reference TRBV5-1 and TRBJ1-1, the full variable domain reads KAGVTQTPRYLIKTRGQQVTLSCSPISGHRSVSWYQQTPGQGLQFLFEYFSETQRNKGNFPGRFSGRQFSNSRSEMNVSTLELGDSALYLCASSFGSSLNTEAFFGQGTRLTVV.

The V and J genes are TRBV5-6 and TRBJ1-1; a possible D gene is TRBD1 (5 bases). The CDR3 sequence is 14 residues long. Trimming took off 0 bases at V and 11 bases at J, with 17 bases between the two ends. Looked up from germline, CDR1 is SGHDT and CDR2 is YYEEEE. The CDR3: CASSLGGLMGSAFF. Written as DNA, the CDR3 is TGTGCCAGCAGCTTGGGGGGACTAATGGGATCGGCTTTCTTT.

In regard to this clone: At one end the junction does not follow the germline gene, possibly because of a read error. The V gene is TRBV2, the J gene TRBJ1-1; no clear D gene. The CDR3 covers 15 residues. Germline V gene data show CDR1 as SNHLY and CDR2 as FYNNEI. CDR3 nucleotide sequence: TGTGCCAGCAAACCTTCCTCCCTATTGAACAGTGAAGCTTTCTTT. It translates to CASKPSSLLNSEAFF.

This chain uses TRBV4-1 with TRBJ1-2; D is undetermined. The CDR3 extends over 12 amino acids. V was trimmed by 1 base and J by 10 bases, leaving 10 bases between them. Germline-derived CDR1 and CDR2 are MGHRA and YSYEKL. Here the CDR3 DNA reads TGCGCCAGCAGCCAAGTGAACGGAGTCTACACCTTC. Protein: CASSQVNGVYTF.

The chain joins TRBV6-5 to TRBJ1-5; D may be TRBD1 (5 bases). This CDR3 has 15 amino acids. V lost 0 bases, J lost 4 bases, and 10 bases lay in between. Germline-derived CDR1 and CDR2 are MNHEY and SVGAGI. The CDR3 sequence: CASSYSFQGNQPQHF. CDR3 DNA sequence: TGTGCCAGCAGTTACTCGTTTCAGGGTAATCAGCCCCAGCATTTT.

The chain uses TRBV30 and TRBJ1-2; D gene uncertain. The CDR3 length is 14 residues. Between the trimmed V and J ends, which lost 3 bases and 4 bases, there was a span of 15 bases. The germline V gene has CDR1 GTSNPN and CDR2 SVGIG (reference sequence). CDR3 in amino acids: CAWSPGRAFYGYTF. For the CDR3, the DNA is TGTGCCTGGAGCCCCGGCCGGGCCTTCTATGGCTACACCTTC.

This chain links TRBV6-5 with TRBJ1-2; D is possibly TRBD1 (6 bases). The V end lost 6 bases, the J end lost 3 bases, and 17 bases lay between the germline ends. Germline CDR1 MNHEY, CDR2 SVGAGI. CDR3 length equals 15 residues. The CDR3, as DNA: TGTGCCAGCAGGAACCTATACAGGGTTGACTATGGCTACACCTTC. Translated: CASRNLYRVDYGYTF.

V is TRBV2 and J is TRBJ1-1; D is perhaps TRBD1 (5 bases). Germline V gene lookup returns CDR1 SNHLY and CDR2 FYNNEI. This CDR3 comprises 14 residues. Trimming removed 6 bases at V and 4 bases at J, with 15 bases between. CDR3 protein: CASSDGGISTEAFF. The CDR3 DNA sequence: TGTGCCAGCAGCGATGGGGGTATTAGCACTGAAGCTTTCTTT.

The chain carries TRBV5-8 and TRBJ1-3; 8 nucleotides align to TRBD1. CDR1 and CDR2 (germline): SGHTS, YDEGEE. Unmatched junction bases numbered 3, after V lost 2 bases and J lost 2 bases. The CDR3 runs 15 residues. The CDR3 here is CASSFGQGPGNTIYF. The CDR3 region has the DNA TGTGCCAGCAGCTTTGGACAGGGTCCTGGAAACACCATATATTTT.

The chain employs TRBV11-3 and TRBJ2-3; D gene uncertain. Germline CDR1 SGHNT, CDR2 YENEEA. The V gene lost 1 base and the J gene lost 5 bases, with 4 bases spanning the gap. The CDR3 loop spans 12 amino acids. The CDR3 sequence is CASSLGGDTQYF. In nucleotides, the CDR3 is TGTGCCAGCAGCTTAGGGGGAGATACGCAGTATTTT.

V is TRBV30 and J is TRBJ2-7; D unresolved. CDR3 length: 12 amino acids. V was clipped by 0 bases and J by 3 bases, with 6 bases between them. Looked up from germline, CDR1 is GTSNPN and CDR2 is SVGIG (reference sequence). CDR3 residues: CAWSVIIYEQYF. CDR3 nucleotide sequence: TGTGCCTGGAGTGTAATAATCTACGAGCAGTACTTC.

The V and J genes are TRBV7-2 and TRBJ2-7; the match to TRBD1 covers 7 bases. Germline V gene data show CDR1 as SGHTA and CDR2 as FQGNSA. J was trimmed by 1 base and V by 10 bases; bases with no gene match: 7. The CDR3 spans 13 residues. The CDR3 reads CATSLQGSYEQYF. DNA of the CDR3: TGTGCCACCTCGTTACAGGGGTCCTACGAGCAGTACTTC.

In DNA, the CDR3 is TGCGCCAGCAGCCCCCGGACTAGCGGGGGGGCGTACCAAGAGACCCAGTACTTC. This sequence encodes CASSPRTSGGAYQETQYF. The V gene is TRBV4-1, the J gene TRBJ2-5, with TRBD2 identical over 15 bases. CDR3 length: 18 residues. Trimming at V came to 4 bases and at J to 0 bases, leaving 6 bases not matched to a gene. The germline V gene has CDR1 MGHRA and CDR2 YSYEKL.

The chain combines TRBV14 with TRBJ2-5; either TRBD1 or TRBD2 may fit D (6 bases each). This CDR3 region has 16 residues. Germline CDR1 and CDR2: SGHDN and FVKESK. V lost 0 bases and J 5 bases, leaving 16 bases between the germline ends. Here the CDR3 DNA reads TGTGCCAGCAGCCAAGATCGTCTAGCGAGGGGGGAGACCCAGTACTTC. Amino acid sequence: CASSQDRLARGETQYF.

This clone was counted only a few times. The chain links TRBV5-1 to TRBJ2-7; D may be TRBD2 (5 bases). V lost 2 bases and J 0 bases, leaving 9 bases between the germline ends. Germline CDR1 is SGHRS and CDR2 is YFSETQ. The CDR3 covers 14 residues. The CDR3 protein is CASSLTGSSYEQYF. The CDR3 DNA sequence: TGCGCCAGCAGCTTAACGGGGAGCTCCTACGAGCAGTACTTC.

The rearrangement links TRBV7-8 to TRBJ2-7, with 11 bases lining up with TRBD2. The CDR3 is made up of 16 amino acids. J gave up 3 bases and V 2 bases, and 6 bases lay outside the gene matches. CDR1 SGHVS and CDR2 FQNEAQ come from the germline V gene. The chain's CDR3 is CASSLSGTSGFYEQYF. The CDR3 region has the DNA TGTGCCAGCAGCTTATCCGGGACTAGCGGTTTCTACGAGCAGTACTTC.

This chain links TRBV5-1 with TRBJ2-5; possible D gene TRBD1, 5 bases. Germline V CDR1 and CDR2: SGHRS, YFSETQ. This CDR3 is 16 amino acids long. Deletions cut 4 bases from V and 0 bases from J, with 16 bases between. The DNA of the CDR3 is TGCGCCAGCAGCCTTGGTTGGGGCGGATACCAAGAGACCCAGTACTTC. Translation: CASSLGWGGYQETQYF.